This T cell receptor beta chain was identified during a study of Graves' ophthalmopathy and Graves' hyperthyroidism. Study-wide results and caveats: Between ophthalmopathy and stable hyperthyroidism, a 13-signature model drew a separation with 87.88% sensitivity and around 80% specificity. The model's ophthalmopathy progression predictions had around 64% sensitivity and roughly 72% specificity.

With regard to this clonotype: The antigen is undetermined.

This CDR3 has 14 amino acids. V was trimmed by 5 bases and J by 4 bases, leaving 11 bases between them. CDR1 is SGHTA and CDR2 is FQGTGA in the germline V gene. Pregnant or lactating patients and those with other autoimmune diseases or uncontrolled infections were excluded. TCR beta CDR3 amplification used RNA transcripts. The library came from an HTBI-primed first-round RT-PCR and a second-round multiplex PCR. MiXCR, run by TCRdb on the multiplex PCR reads, gives a single entry per CDR3 protein. The data contain 500,000 to 600,000 distinct CDR3 sequences, approximately 37% of them seen just once; the ten biggest clones take up 4% to 5%.

The rearrangement joins TRBV7-3 to TRBJ2-2; D call uncertain. This TCR was recovered from an adult man with Graves' hyperthyroidism. Sequences were obtained from peripheral blood or thyroid tissue (not recorded which). DNA of the CDR3: TGTGCCAGCAGCGGCCCCCACAGCACCGGGGAGCTGTTTTTT. Amino acids: CASSGPHSTGELFF.